This T cell receptor (beta chain) is from a study of T-cell reconstitution after alpha-beta-depleted transplantation in children. Per the germline V gene, CDR1 is SNHLY and CDR2 is FYNNEI. The CDR3 has 15 amino acids. V was shortened by 6 bases and J by 3 bases, with 18 bases between the two germline ends. This clonotype has just a few counts. Library preparation (for TCRbeta) was performed with unique molecular identifiers. TCRdb processed the PCR reads anew with MiXCR; each CDR3 protein has one entry. This sample carries about 610,000 distinct CDR3 sequences, 10% to 13% of them seen once, and the ten largest clones take 4%.

The TCR comes from a human donor who donated a stem cell graft to a child with acute myeloid leukemia. The rearrangement links TRBV2 to TRBJ2-7; D might be TRBD1 or TRBD2, each matching 5 bases. Here the sequenced sample was PBMCs from the stem cell graft donor, taken from the stem cell graft. The CDR3 region has the DNA TGTGCCAGCAGCGACCCTGTTCGGGGACGCTACGAGCAGTACTTC. Amino acid sequence: CASSDPVRGRYEQYF.